The 29 T cell receptor beta chains in this list originate from one sample, sequenced in a study of blood T cell repertoires in COVID-19 (dated by TCRdb to the early 2020s). Libraries were prepared through the immunoSEQ multiplex PCR assay. TCRdb's version of the immuneACCESS table is confined to in-frame rearrangements and falls short of the full clone set. An unresolved V gene accounts for under half of the shortfall where checked; the remainder is of unknown origin. In all, the sample holds about 190,000 clones, and 80% to 90% of those were seen once. Of the sample, 1.1% is held by the ten largest clones. Specimen: peripheral blood. The receptors derive from a man aged 25-45 years with acute or convalescent COVID-19.

This clone was seen a single time. This sequence joins TRBV30 and TRBJ1-1, with D possibly TRBD1 on 5 matching bases. V shed 4 bases and J shed 11 bases, with 20 bases lying between them. Germline V CDR1 and CDR2: GTSNPN, SVGIG (reference sequence). This CDR3 region has 13 residues. The CDR3 spells CAWTDAAGLRAFF. CDR3 in DNA: TGTGCCTGGACCGACGCGGCAGGGCTGAGGGCTTTCTTT. Combining the CDR3 with reference TRBV30 and TRBJ1-1 gives the whole variable domain SQTIHQWPATLVQPVGSPLSLECTVEGTSNPNLYWYRQAAGRGLQLLFYSVGIGQISSEVPQNLSASRPQDRQFILSSKKLLLSDSGFYLCAWTDAAGLRAFFGQGTRLTVV.

The chain employs TRBV18 and TRBJ2-7; a weak D match, TRBD2 (7 bases). The CDR3 consists of 16 residues. Germline V lookup: CDR1 KGHSH, CDR2 LQKENI. V was cut by 3 bases and J by 3 bases, with 18 bases left in between. CDR3 DNA: TGTGCCAGCTCACCGACCCCCGGGCGGGGGCTCTACGAGCAGTACTTC. Its protein is CASSPTPGRGLYEQYF.

This clone showed up just once. The chain joins TRBV5-4 to TRBJ1-2; D gene uncertain. CDR1 and CDR2 from the germline V gene are SGHNT and YYREEE (reference sequence). V was pared by 4 bases and J by 8 bases, with 12 bases between. CDR3 length: 12 residues. CDR3 sequence (DNA): TGTGCCAGCAGCGGTGCGGGCCGCGGCTACACCTTC. This codes for CASSGAGRGYTF.

Comments on this clone: The sample has other DNA sequences that encode this CDR3 too. The chain recombines TRBV11-2 with TRBJ2-7; no firm D call. CDR3 length equals 14 residues. V shed 0 bases and J shed 0 bases, with 6 bases lying between them. The germline V gene has CDR1 SGHAT and CDR2 FQNNGV. CDR3: CASSLDRSSYEQYF. CDR3 sequence (DNA): TGTGCCAGCAGCTTAGATCGGTCCTCCTACGAGCAGTACTTC.

Worth noting for this clone: The junction departs from germline at one end; a sequencing error may be responsible. V is TRBV7-7 and J is TRBJ2-3, with D maybe TRBD2 (6 bases). The germline CDR1 and CDR2 sequences are SSHAT and FNYEAQ (reference sequence). The CDR3 runs to 15 residues. CDR3 residues: CASSLGSVATDTQYF. DNA of the CDR3: TGTGCTAGCAGCCTCGGGAGCGTTGCCACAGATACGCAGTATTTT.

This chain uses TRBV27 with TRBJ2-2, with 9 bases matching TRBD2. This CDR3 is built from 16 residues. Germline lookup yields CDR1 MNHEY and CDR2 SMNVEV (reference sequence). J was trimmed by 2 bases and V by 6 bases; bases with no gene match: 7. CDR3 nucleotide sequence: TGTGCCAGCAGGTTAGCGGGAGAGGAAAACACCGGGGAGCTGTTTTTT. It translates to CASRLAGEENTGELFF.

This sequence joins TRBV3-1 (or the pseudogene TRBV3-2) and TRBJ1-1; D perhaps matches TRBD1 (5 bases). CDR1 is LGHDT, CDR2 YNNKEL, per germline (reference sequence). V was trimmed by 5 bases and J by 7 bases, leaving 14 bases between them. The length of the CDR3 is 13 residues. Here the CDR3 reads CASSTWTSNEAFF. In DNA form, the CDR3 reads TGTGCCAGCAGCACCTGGACATCGAATGAAGCTTTCTTT.

The chain joins TRBV28 to TRBJ1-2, with 7 positions matching TRBD1. Germline-derived CDR1 and CDR2 are MDHEN and SYDVKM. This CDR3 is 13 amino acids long. J gave up 5 bases and V 2 bases, and 2 bases lay outside the gene matches. CDR3 in amino acids: CASSLTGEYGYTF. The CDR3 DNA is TGTGCCAGCAGTTTAACAGGGGAGTATGGCTACACCTTC.

The chain couples TRBV5-1 to TRBJ1-2, with TRBD1 identical over 9 bases. After removal of 2 bases from V and 7 bases from J, the junction contained 6 bases not matched to a gene. The CDR3 is 14 residues long. Looked up from germline, CDR1 is SGHRS and CDR2 is YFSETQ. The CDR3 region has the DNA TGCGCCAGCAGCTTTGGGGACAGGGATACTGGCTACACCTTC. Protein: CASSFGDRDTGYTF.

The chain uses TRBV30 and TRBJ2-7, with 7 nucleotides matching TRBD2. The V segment lost 0 bases and the J segment 0 bases; nucleotides outside the gene matches: 2. The CDR3 contains 14 residues. Germline V gene sequence: CDR1 GTSNPN, CDR2 SVGIG (reference sequence). CDR3 DNA: TGTGCCTGGAGTGTCGGGAGGACCTCCTACGAGCAGTACTTC. As protein: CAWSVGRTSYEQYF.

The chain uses TRBV25-1 and TRBJ1-6; D is perhaps TRBD1 (5 bases). With 1 base removed from V and 11 bases from J, the gap between germline ends came to 12 bases. Germline lookup yields CDR1 MGHDK and CDR2 SYGVNS. The CDR3 covers 14 residues. The CDR3 loop reads CASSEWTLTTPLHF. Here the CDR3 DNA reads TGTGCCAGCAGTGAATGGACACTTACAACACCCCTCCACTTT.

The chain combines TRBV9 with TRBJ1-2, with 7 bases that match TRBD1. J lost 4 bases, V lost 3 bases, and 9 bases had no gene match. Per the germline V gene, CDR1 is SGDLS and CDR2 is YYNGEE. This CDR3 region has 15 residues. CDR3 DNA: TGTGCCAGCAGCGAGGGGACAGATAGACTCTATGGCTACACCTTC. It translates to CASSEGTDRLYGYTF.

This clone has only a few counts. The chain carries TRBV11-2 and TRBJ2-7; the D is unclear. The CDR3 contains 14 residues. V was pared by 1 base and J by 2 bases, with 9 bases between. Germline V CDR1 and CDR2: SGHAT, FQNNGV. CDR3 DNA sequence: TGTGCCAGCAGCTTAGCGCCTGGGCCCTACGAGCAGTACTTC. Translating it yields CASSLAPGPYEQYF. Full variable domain (outside the CDR3, taken from reference TRBV11-2 and TRBJ2-7): EAGVAQSPRYKIIEKRQSVAFWCNPISGHATLYWYQQILGQGPKLLIQFQNNGVVDDSQLPKDRFSAERLKGVDSTLKIQPAKLEDSAVYLCASSLAPGPYEQYFGPGTRLTVT.

The chain uses TRBV6-5 and TRBJ2-4; the D gene is possibly TRBD1 (6 bases). CDR3 length: 14 amino acids. Germline CDR1 and CDR2: MNHEY and SVGAGI. Trimming left V 0 bases short and J 9 bases short, with 12 bases between. Here the CDR3 reads CASSYSRQAPIQYF. CDR3 in DNA: TGTGCCAGCAGTTACTCCAGACAGGCCCCCATTCAGTACTTC.

The chain has TRBV6-5 and TRBJ2-7; D not resolved. The CDR3 contains 15 residues. Trimming took off 4 bases at V and 0 bases at J, with 13 bases between the two ends. Germline CDR1 is MNHEY and CDR2 is SVGAGI. Written as DNA, the CDR3 is TGTGCCAGCAGTTCCGACTCGCGGTTCTCCTACGAGCAGTACTTC. Its protein is CASSSDSRFSYEQYF.

The V call is TRBV5-1, the J call TRBJ1-1; D perhaps matches TRBD1 (6 bases). Germline V lookup: CDR1 SGHRS, CDR2 YFSETQ. V lost 2 bases to trimming and J lost 0 bases, with 23 bases between them. The CDR3 has 19 residues. CDR3 DNA: TGCGCCAGCAGCTTTGCATCCCCTTCGCGAGGGACATTGAACACTGAAGCTTTCTTT. It yields the protein CASSFASPSRGTLNTEAFF.

This clone was seen only once. This chain joins TRBV5-1 and TRBJ2-7, with a tentative D call TRBD1 (6 bases). The V end was cut by 5 bases, the J end by 3 bases, with 18 bases between. From germline, CDR1 is SGHRS and CDR2 YFSETQ. CDR3 length: 15 amino acids. DNA for the CDR3: TGCGCCAGCAGTCCCGATCCTCAGGGGATCTACGAGCAGTACTTC. It specifies CASSPDPQGIYEQYF.

V and J are TRBV4-1 and TRBJ2-7; maybe TRBD2 (6 bases). CDR1 MGHRA and CDR2 YSYEKL come from the germline V gene. This CDR3 has 15 amino acids. Trimming took off 4 bases at V and 5 bases at J, with 18 bases between the two ends. Here the CDR3 DNA reads TGCGCCAGCAGCCCCGCGGGGCCCCCTGGGCACGAGCAGTACTTC. Translation: CASSPAGPPGHEQYF.

The chain employs TRBV9 and TRBJ2-7, with D tentatively TRBD2 (5 bases). This CDR3 contains 13 residues. The germline V gene has CDR1 SGDLS and CDR2 YYNGEE. V was trimmed by 0 bases and J by 7 bases, leaving 11 bases between them. The chain's CDR3 is CASSVGPTGEQYF. The CDR3 region has the DNA TGTGCCAGCAGCGTAGGACCAACGGGGGAGCAGTACTTC. Filled out from reference TRBV9 and TRBJ2-7, the complete variable domain reads DSGVTQTPKHLITATGQRVTLRCSPRSGDLSVYWYQQSLDQGLQFLIQYYNGEERAKGNILERFSAQQFPDLHSELNLSSLELGDSALYFCASSVGPTGEQYFGPGTRLTVT.

This chain joins TRBV5-1 and TRBJ1-2; D possibly corresponds to TRBD1 (5 bases). The germline V gene encodes CDR1 SGHRS and CDR2 YFSETQ. V shed 4 bases and J shed 1 base, with 11 bases lying between them. The CDR3 loop spans 14 amino acids. CDR3 in DNA: TGCGCCAGCAGCCAAAGGGGCTTTAACTATGGCTACACCTTC. Residues: CASSQRGFNYGYTF. Together with reference TRBV5-1 and TRBJ1-2, the CDR3 gives the full variable domain: KAGVTQTPRYLIKTRGQQVTLSCSPISGHRSVSWYQQTPGQGLQFLFEYFSETQRNKGNFPGRFSGRQFSNSRSEMNVSTLELGDSALYLCASSQRGFNYGYTFGSGTRLTVV.

This chain uses TRBV28 with TRBJ1-5, with a weak D call TRBD1 (5 bases). CDR1 is MDHEN, CDR2 SYDVKM, per germline. The CDR3 length is 15 residues. Trimming stripped 5 bases from V and 1 base from J, with 12 bases between. CDR3 region: CASSPAKGSNQPQHF. The DNA for the CDR3 is TGTGCCAGCAGTCCTGCTAAGGGGAGCAATCAGCCCCAGCATTTT.

The chain is built from TRBV11-1 and TRBJ2-7, with 12 positions matching TRBD2. In germline, CDR1 is SGHAT, CDR2 FQDESV (reference sequence). CDR3 length: 15 amino acids. Trimming removed 4 bases from V and 4 bases from J; junction bases left unmatched: 5. The CDR3 protein is CASSSSTSGSYEQYF. The CDR3 coding sequence is TGTGCCAGCAGCTCTTCGACTAGCGGGAGTTACGAGCAGTACTTC.

The chain has TRBV11-2 and TRBJ2-1, with 10 bases identical to TRBD1. Germline CDR1 and CDR2: SGHAT and FQNNGV. CDR3 length: 14 residues. After removal of 3 bases from V and 6 bases from J, the junction contained 2 bases not matched to a gene. CDR3 protein: CASSFGTGVNEQFF. The CDR3 DNA is TGTGCCAGCAGCTTCGGGACAGGGGTCAATGAGCAGTTCTTC.

The chain uses TRBV10-1 and TRBJ1-5, with D maybe TRBD1 (6 bases). Germline lookup yields CDR1 WNHNN and CDR2 SYGVQD (reference sequence). This CDR3 comprises 14 residues. Trimming pared 5 bases from V and 1 base from J, leaving 9 bases between. CDR3 sequence reads: CASSFDRSNQPQHF. In DNA, the CDR3 is TGCGCCAGCAGTTTTGACAGGAGCAATCAGCCCCAGCATTTT.

The chain couples TRBV19 to TRBJ2-6, with 7 bases that match TRBD2. Germline CDR1 is LNHDA and CDR2 is SQIVND (reference sequence). Unmatched junction bases numbered 8, after V lost 5 bases and J lost 4 bases. This CDR3 spans 16 amino acids. The CDR3 DNA follows: TGTGCCAGTAGTTATCGGGGGGACCCCGGGGCCAACGTCCTGACTTTC. It encodes CASSYRGDPGANVLTF.

The gene calls are TRBV28 and TRBJ1-5; possible D gene TRBD1, 6 bases. The CDR3 has 18 amino acids. From germline, CDR1 is MDHEN and CDR2 SYDVKM. Trimming left V 2 bases short and J 0 bases short, with 17 bases between. The CDR3 sequence is CASSLMPGADYSNQPQHF. DNA for the CDR3: TGTGCCAGCAGTTTAATGCCAGGGGCAGACTATAGCAATCAGCCCCAGCATTTT. The full variable domain, with the rest looked up from reference TRBV28 and TRBJ1-5, is DVKVTQSSRYLVKRTGEKVFLECVQDMDHENMFWYRQDPGLGLRLIYFSYDVKMKEKGDIPEGYSVSREKKERFSLILESASTNQTSMYLCASSLMPGADYSNQPQHFGDGTRLSIL.

The V gene is TRBV2, the J gene TRBJ2-1; 12 bases match TRBD2. J gave up 10 bases and V 3 bases, and 7 bases lay outside the gene matches. The CDR3 runs 15 residues. Germline V gene lookup returns CDR1 SNHLY and CDR2 FYNNEI. In DNA form, the CDR3 reads TGTGCCAGCAGTGATCGCCTAGCGGGGGGGCGGGAGCAGTTCTTC. Translating it yields CASSDRLAGGREQFF. The full variable domain, its missing parts supplied by reference TRBV2 and TRBJ2-1, is EPEVTQTPSHQVTQMGQEVILRCVPISNHLYFYWYRQILGQKVEFLVSFYNNEISEKSEIFDDQFSVERPDGSNFTLKIRSTKLEDSAMYFCASSDRLAGGREQFFGPGTRLTVL.

V and J are TRBV28 and TRBJ2-7; D gene uncertain. Germline CDR1 MDHEN, CDR2 SYDVKM. Deletions cut 2 bases from V and 0 bases from J, with 14 bases between. CDR3 length equals 16 residues. Here the CDR3 DNA reads TGTGCCAGCAGTTTAGGTCTCGGTCCATACTCCTACGAGCAGTACTTC. Its translation is CASSLGLGPYSYEQYF.

DNA of the CDR3: TGCGCCAGCAGTACCGGGACTCGGCCGCCGTCCCTCCACTTT. It specifies CASSTGTRPPSLHF. The J gene is TRBJ1-6, the V gene TRBV10-1; tentatively, D is TRBD1 (5 bases). Deletions cut 5 bases from V and 14 bases from J, with 19 bases between. From germline, CDR1 is WNHNN and CDR2 SYGVQD (reference sequence). The CDR3 totals 14 residues.